This T cell receptor (beta chain) appears in the sequencing data of a study of cytomegalovirus exposure and HLA in healthy donors. The ends lost 3 bases at V and 7 bases at J; junction bases unmatched: 12. The V gene's germline CDR1 is SGHTS and CDR2 YDEGEE. This CDR3 has 15 residues. Data came from immunoSEQ multiplex PCR; TCRdb stores just in-frame clones and leaves some out. The data hold under 130,000 clones, with around 86% observed a single time. This TCR was sampled from a woman between 18 and 30 years old in good health and CMV-seropositive. V and J are TRBV5-8 and TRBJ1-2, with 7 bases identical to TRBD1. Sequencing was performed on PBMCs. CDR3 sequence: CASSSYSTGLGGYTF. CDR3 DNA: TGTGCCAGCAGCTCCTATTCGACAGGGCTTGGTGGCTACACCTTC.